Listed here is a single T cell receptor (beta chain). Its specific antigen is unknown. This may be a read error: a much more frequent sequence differs by one nucleotide. Sequencing relied on an Illumina HiSeq 1500. The public reads were run again by TCRdb, first through fastp at Q25 and then through MiXCR, and only productive beta chains were kept. Every CDR3 protein is listed once, alongside the most common genes and DNA of its rows. This sample lists hundreds of thousands of distinct CDR3 sequences; approximately 32% were detected once. The leading ten clones occupy approximately 13% of the sample. Counted from cysteine to phenylalanine, this CDR3 has 15 amino acids. Only CDR3 DNA remains: 45 bases, in frame from the first base. Looking up the germline V gene (reference sequence) yields CDR1 SGHKS and CDR2 YYEKEE. A distance of 9 bases separates the germline ends of V and J, which lose 2 bases and 0 bases respectively.

The data stem from a study of T cell repertoires in cytomegalovirus infection (dated 2019 in TCRdb). Background on the whole study: Because public TCR beta signatures pointed to carriage of CMV infection together with the matching HLA type, the HLA type of each donor mattered for the analysis.

Summary of the overall study and its limitations: The ex vivo response was dominated by HLA-C-restricted CMV-specific TCR beta clonotypes, and the single most frequent clonotype in two of eight donors was supplied by these HLA-C-restricted clonotypes. In both this cohort and an independent roughly 400-donor cohort, the cumulative frequency of public TCR beta family members distinguished carriers of CMV infection plus the relevant HLA type.

This sequence originates from a human donor in good health (CMV status not recorded). Some clones in this sample may be carry-over from other donors' samples. The sequencing sample was made of PBMCs. Recombination linked TRBV5-5 to TRBJ2-1, with no confidently assigned D gene. The CDR3 in this case is CASSFTPISYNEQFF. The DNA sequence is TGTGCCAGCAGCTTTACTCCGATCTCCTACAATGAGCAGTTCTTC.